A single sample is the source of the 31 T cell receptor beta chains below, sequenced in a study of T cell changes during pregnancy in multiple sclerosis. TCRdb's copy holds only in-frame clones and misses some; the assay was immunoSEQ multiplex PCR. Of tens of thousands of clones listed, roughly 91% are singletons. This sample comprised CD4+ T cells from peripheral blood mononuclear cells, obtained in the first trimester of pregnancy. The source is a female donor with multiple sclerosis, enrolled in a pregnancy study.

The chain joins TRBV19 to TRBJ1-4; no clear D. Trimming removed 0 bases from V and 6 bases from J, with 11 bases in between. Germline CDR1 reads LNHDA; CDR2 reads SQIVND (reference sequence). The CDR3 is 15 amino acids. Here the CDR3 reads CASSIDRLPDEKLFF. The CDR3 DNA reads TGTGCCAGTAGTATAGATCGACTCCCCGATGAAAAACTGTTTTTT.

The V and J genes are TRBV7-2 and TRBJ1-2; D is unresolved. CDR3 length: 15 residues. Germline-derived CDR1 and CDR2 are SGHTA and FQGNSA. V lost 1 base to trimming and J lost 4 bases, with 13 bases between them. CDR3 sequence: CASSLGAGGIYGYTF. The CDR3 DNA sequence: TGTGCCAGCAGCTTAGGAGCGGGAGGGATCTATGGCTACACCTTC.

The CDR3 reads CASSLASGRETQYF. The CDR3 nucleotides are TGCGCCAGCAGCTTGGCTAGCGGGAGAGAGACCCAGTACTTC. The V call is TRBV5-1, the J call TRBJ2-5; 10 nucleotides agree with TRBD2. After removal of 0 bases from V and 4 bases from J, the junction contained 0 bases not matched to a gene. There are 14 residues in the CDR3. The germline gives CDR1 SGHRS, CDR2 YFSETQ.

This chain connects TRBV27 to TRBJ1-2; the D is unclear. Germline-derived CDR1 and CDR2 are MNHEY and SMNVEV (reference sequence). The CDR3 runs to 15 residues. The V end was cut by 5 bases, the J end by 4 bases, with 17 bases between. The CDR3: CASSTISGISYGYTF. For the CDR3, the DNA is TGTGCCAGCAGTACAATCTCGGGGATTTCCTATGGCTACACCTTC.

The chain is built from TRBV7-6 and TRBJ2-7, with 9 bases lining up with TRBD1. V lost 1 base and J lost 3; bases outside the gene matches: 4. This CDR3 is 15 amino acids long. Germline V gives CDR1 SGHVS, CDR2 FNYEAQ. The DNA for the CDR3 is TGTGCCAGCAGCTTAGGTGGACAGGGGAACTACGAGCAGTACTTC. Protein sequence: CASSLGGQGNYEQYF.

V gene TRBV9 combines with J gene TRBJ2-3; TRBD1 might be the D (5 bases). The V gene lost 1 base and the J gene lost 2 bases, with 20 bases spanning the gap. Germline CDR1 and CDR2: SGDLS and YYNGEE. The CDR3 loop spans 18 amino acids. The CDR3 here is CASSVSPSDRLVTDTQYF. CDR3 bases: TGTGCCAGCAGCGTAAGTCCCAGCGACAGACTCGTCACAGATACGCAGTATTTT.

This chain links TRBV18 with TRBJ2-3; TRBD2 is a possible D gene (7 bases). V was clipped by 3 bases and J by 1 base, with 17 bases between them. The CDR3 loop spans 17 amino acids. Germline loops: CDR1 KGHSH, CDR2 LQKENI. In nucleotides, the CDR3 is TGTGCCAGCTCACCCCGGCCGGGGGGCGCCGGCACAGATACGCAGTATTTT. Amino acid sequence: CASSPRPGGAGTDTQYF.

The rearrangement joins TRBV5-4 to TRBJ2-3; no firm D call. CDR3 size: 15 residues. Trimming removed 4 bases from V and 0 bases from J, with 12 bases in between. Looked up from germline, CDR1 is SGHNT and CDR2 is YYREEE (reference sequence). CDR3 region: CASSPRGGSTDTQYF. DNA for the CDR3: TGTGCCAGCAGCCCGAGAGGTGGGAGCACAGATACGCAGTATTTT. The whole variable domain, filled in from reference TRBV5-4 and TRBJ2-3, reads ETGVTQSPTHLIKTRGQQVTLRCSSQSGHNTVSWYQQALGQGPQFIFQYYREEENGRGNFPPRFSGLQFPNYSSELNVNALELDDSALYLCASSPRGGSTDTQYFGPGTRLTVL.

V is TRBV19 and J is TRBJ2-5, with TRBD2 identical over 8 bases. The CDR3 covers 14 residues. The germline V gene has CDR1 LNHDA and CDR2 SQIVND (reference sequence). Germline trimming cut 3 bases from V and 3 bases from J; bases unmatched to any gene: 3. The CDR3 protein is CASSMDGREETQYF. CDR3 sequence (DNA): TGTGCCAGTAGTATGGACGGGAGGGAAGAGACCCAGTACTTC.

This clone occurred a few times. The V and J genes are TRBV30 and TRBJ2-6; 8 positions agree with TRBD1. Trimming removed 8 bases from V and 0 bases from J; junction bases left unmatched: 12. Germline V CDR1 and CDR2: GTSNPN, SVGIG (reference sequence). CDR3 length equals 17 residues. DNA of the CDR3: TGTGCCCGGTCGGCCGGGACAGGTCCCTCTGGGGCCAACGTCCTGACTTTC. This gives the protein CARSAGTGPSGANVLTF.

The chain's CDR3 is CASSRYRVGLDNEQFF. The CDR3 region has the DNA TGCGCCAGCAGCAGGTACAGGGTTGGGCTAGACAATGAGCAGTTCTTC. The genes are TRBV5-1 and TRBJ2-1, with D tentatively TRBD1 (6 bases). This CDR3 region has 16 residues. The germline gives CDR1 SGHRS, CDR2 YFSETQ. Deletions cut 4 bases from V and 5 bases from J, with 19 bases between.

The chain is built from TRBV13 and TRBJ1-1; TRBD1 agrees at 9 bases. Germline CDR1 PRHDT, CDR2 FYEKMQ (reference sequence). The CDR3 extends over 16 amino acids. V gave up 2 bases and J gave up 5 bases; unmatched junction bases: 9. The CDR3 DNA sequence: TGTGCCAGCAGCTTAAGTTTACAGGGGGCGAGGACTGAAGCTTTCTTT. This encodes CASSLSLQGARTEAFF.

Notes on this clone: Because the CDR3's place on the DNA is in doubt, the DNA is left out and the CDR3 is given as listed by TCRdb. The rearrangement joins TRBV12-1 to TRBJ2-7; the table's D call, TRBD1, was not checked against the DNA. TRBV12-1 is given as a pseudogene. The CDR3 is 14 residues long, counting both termini. CDR3 region: CASSFAGGSYEQYF.

CDR3 protein: CASSKMIAGRPNTEAFF. In DNA form, the CDR3 reads TGTGCCAGTAGTAAAATGATCGCGGGGAGACCAAACACTGAAGCTTTCTTT. The J gene is TRBJ1-1, the V gene TRBV19, with D unclear. Per the germline V gene, CDR1 is LNHDA and CDR2 is SQIVND (reference sequence). V shed 4 bases and J shed 2 bases, with 20 bases lying between them. CDR3 length: 17 residues.

V gene TRBV6-1 combines with J gene TRBJ1-4; TRBD1 matches at 10 bases. From germline, CDR1 is MNHNS and CDR2 SASEGT. The CDR3 runs to 19 residues. The J segment lost 0 bases and the V segment lost 2 bases, leaving 9 bases of the junction unmatched. The CDR3 coding sequence is TGTGCCAGCAGTGAATATGGGACAGGGGCCTTTGCAACTAATGAAAAACTGTTTTTT. This codes for CASSEYGTGAFATNEKLFF.

About this clone: Other DNA sequences from this sample encode an identical CDR3 as well. This chain uses TRBV2 with TRBJ1-1, with D possibly TRBD1 on 5 matching bases. Germline-derived CDR1 and CDR2 are SNHLY and FYNNEI. V shed 3 bases and J shed 0 bases, with 5 bases lying between them. This CDR3 is 13 amino acids long. CDR3 sequence: CASSDRVNTEAFF. CDR3 sequence (DNA): TGTGCCAGCAGTGACAGGGTGAACACTGAAGCTTTCTTT.

J is TRBJ2-1 and V is TRBV29-1; the match to TRBD2 covers 7 bases. This CDR3 region has 14 residues. Germline V gives CDR1 SQVTM, CDR2 ANQGSEA. Trimming took 4 bases from V and 0 from J; bases not matched to a gene: 3. This CDR3 reads CSVVGGSSYNEQFF. The CDR3 region has the DNA TGCAGCGTTGTGGGCGGGAGCTCCTACAATGAGCAGTTCTTC.

This clone is a singleton in its sample. The V call is TRBV28, the J call TRBJ1-4, with TRBD1 matching 10 bases. The J segment lost 8 bases and the V segment lost 10 bases, leaving 4 bases of the junction unmatched. CDR1 and CDR2 (germline): MDHEN, SYDVKM. This CDR3 region has 12 residues. The CDR3 coding sequence is TGTGCCACTGGACAGGGGGAGGAAAAACTGTTTTTT. This gives the protein CATGQGEEKLFF.

The V and J genes are TRBV30 and TRBJ2-1; D uncertain. Germline V gene data show CDR1 as GTSNPN and CDR2 as SVGIG (reference sequence). V was pared by 0 bases and J by 6 bases, with 6 bases between. This CDR3 is 12 amino acids long. For the CDR3, the DNA is TGTGCCTGGAGTGTTACGAGCAATGAGCAGTTCTTC. Amino acid sequence: CAWSVTSNEQFF.

The genes are TRBV5-1 and TRBJ1-2, with D tentatively TRBD1 (5 bases). The germline CDR1 and CDR2 sequences are SGHRS and YFSETQ. This CDR3 is 14 amino acids long. Trimming cost V 4 bases and J 2 bases, with 12 bases left between them. The chain's CDR3 is CASSREGANYGYTF. CDR3 in DNA: TGCGCCAGCAGCCGAGAAGGGGCAAACTATGGCTACACCTTC.

The chain is built from TRBV5-4 and TRBJ2-5; 7 bases fit TRBD2. The germline gives CDR1 SGHNT, CDR2 YYREEE (reference sequence). J lost 11 bases, V lost 2 bases, and 15 bases had no gene match. The CDR3 is made up of 15 amino acids. The CDR3 DNA reads TGTGCCAGCAGCTTAGCGGGGACCCGGCTCGGGGAGCAGTACTTC. Translation gives CASSLAGTRLGEQYF.

The chain combines TRBV7-2 with TRBJ2-7; 7 nucleotides align to TRBD1. This CDR3 has 13 residues. Germline V gene sequence: CDR1 SGHTA, CDR2 FQGNSA. V lost 2 bases and J lost 7; bases outside the gene matches: 5. CDR3 nucleotides: TGTGCCAGCAGCTTAACGACAGGGAGTGAGCAGTACTTC. Its translation: CASSLTTGSEQYF.

This clone showed up just once. The gene calls are TRBV28 and TRBJ1-4; 8 bases agree with TRBD1. The CDR3 has 16 residues. Losses at the gene ends were 5 bases for V and 4 bases for J; bases not matched to a gene: 9. Per germline, CDR1 MDHEN and CDR2 SYDVKM. The CDR3 loop reads CASSAAGGPVNEKLFF. In DNA, the CDR3 is TGTGCCAGCAGTGCGGCAGGGGGCCCTGTTAATGAAAAACTGTTTTTT.

The chain is built from TRBV9 and TRBJ2-5, with 9 bases fitting TRBD2. This CDR3 is built from 14 residues. With 0 bases clipped from V and 5 bases from J, the junction kept 2 bases outside the gene matches. The germline gives CDR1 SGDLS, CDR2 YYNGEE. The CDR3 loop reads CASSVVAGAETQYF. CDR3 DNA: TGTGCCAGCAGCGTAGTAGCGGGAGCTGAGACCCAGTACTTC.

The chain recombines TRBV5-4 with TRBJ2-1; 10 nucleotides match TRBD1. Germline assignment: CDR1 SGHNT and CDR2 YYREEE (reference sequence). The CDR3 covers 15 residues. The trim removed 3 bases at V and 9 bases at J, leaving 9 bases unmatched. The CDR3 DNA reads as TGTGCCAGCAGCTCCGACAGGGGGCGCGTTTTTGAGCAGTTCTTC. Translating it yields CASSSDRGRVFEQFF.

This chain connects TRBV7-8 to TRBJ1-1, with TRBD1 matching over 8 bases. After removal of 5 bases from V and 1 base from J, the junction contained 3 bases not matched to a gene. The CDR3 totals 14 residues. The germline gives CDR1 SGHVS, CDR2 FQNEAQ. The CDR3 reads CASSNGQGNTEAFF. The CDR3 region has the DNA TGTGCCAGCAGCAACGGACAGGGGAACACTGAAGCTTTCTTT.

CDR3 sequence reads: CASTPGSGENIQYF. The DNA of the CDR3 is TGTGCCAGCACCCCGGGGTCGGGAGAAAACATTCAGTACTTC. The genes are TRBV7-2 and TRBJ2-4, with D perhaps matching TRBD2 (6 bases). The CDR3 consists of 14 residues. With 7 bases removed from V and 5 bases from J, the gap between germline ends came to 15 bases. Germline CDR1 is SGHTA and CDR2 is FQGNSA.

This chain links TRBV11-1 with TRBJ2-7, with TRBD2 matching over 8 bases. The CDR3 length is 15 residues. Germline CDR1 is SGHAT and CDR2 is FQDESV (reference sequence). The V segment lost 6 bases and the J segment 5 bases; nucleotides outside the gene matches: 12. The CDR3 sequence: CASRAFSGGVNEQYF. The CDR3 coding sequence is TGTGCCAGCAGGGCTTTTTCCGGGGGGGTCAACGAGCAGTACTTC.

The chain has TRBV5-1 and TRBJ1-1; D may be TRBD1 (5 bases). The CDR3 is made up of 13 amino acids. Germline V gene data show CDR1 as SGHRS and CDR2 as YFSETQ. The V gene lost 5 bases and the J gene lost 1 base, with 9 bases spanning the gap. Here the CDR3 DNA reads TGCGCCAGCAGGACAGAGGCGAACACTGAAGCTTTCTTT. Translated, it gives CASRTEANTEAFF.

The rearrangement uses TRBV6-6 and TRBJ1-1; D unresolved. With 5 bases removed from V and 3 bases from J, the gap between germline ends came to 7 bases. CDR3 length: 12 amino acids. Per germline, CDR1 MNHNY and CDR2 SVGAGI (reference sequence). CDR3 nucleotides: TGTGCCAGCAGTCATCGGGACACTGAAGCTTTCTTT. As protein: CASSHRDTEAFF.

V is TRBV18 and J is TRBJ2-1; D not resolved. Germline CDR1 KGHSH, CDR2 LQKENI. The CDR3 loop spans 15 amino acids. V lost 3 bases and J lost 3, with 12 bases in between. CDR3 in amino acids: CASSPGTANYNEQFF. The CDR3 coding sequence is TGTGCCAGCTCACCGGGCACCGCCAACTACAATGAGCAGTTCTTC.